The TCR beta chain under discussion was sequenced for a study of blood T cell repertoires in COVID-19. Study information: COVID-19 samples, acute and convalescent, were from the United States, Italy and Spain. From T cells, B-cell-depleted T cells, or PBMCs came the material, which was cDNA or gDNA.

Authors' processing steps: The authors estimated nucleated cell counts from reference gene primer amplification. Assay used: immunoSEQ multiplex PCR; TCRdb lists only in-frame clones, some missing. The D gene and trimming were derived from the DNA, and the V and J assignments and clone size from that table. The table shows 200,000 or so clones, with about nine tenths occurring only once. This CDR3 contains 15 residues. The ends lost 2 bases at V and 2 bases at J; junction bases unmatched: 7. Germline CDR1 and CDR2: SGHRS and YFSETQ. The TCR originated in a woman in her 40s with acute COVID-19. Material: PBMCs or T cells enriched from blood (not recorded which). V gene TRBV5-1 combines with J gene TRBJ2-7; TRBD2 agrees at 7 bases. CDR3 sequence: CASSLRDYRTYEQYV. CDR3 nucleotides: TGCGCCAGCAGCTTAAGGGACTACCGGACCTACGAGCAGTACGTC.